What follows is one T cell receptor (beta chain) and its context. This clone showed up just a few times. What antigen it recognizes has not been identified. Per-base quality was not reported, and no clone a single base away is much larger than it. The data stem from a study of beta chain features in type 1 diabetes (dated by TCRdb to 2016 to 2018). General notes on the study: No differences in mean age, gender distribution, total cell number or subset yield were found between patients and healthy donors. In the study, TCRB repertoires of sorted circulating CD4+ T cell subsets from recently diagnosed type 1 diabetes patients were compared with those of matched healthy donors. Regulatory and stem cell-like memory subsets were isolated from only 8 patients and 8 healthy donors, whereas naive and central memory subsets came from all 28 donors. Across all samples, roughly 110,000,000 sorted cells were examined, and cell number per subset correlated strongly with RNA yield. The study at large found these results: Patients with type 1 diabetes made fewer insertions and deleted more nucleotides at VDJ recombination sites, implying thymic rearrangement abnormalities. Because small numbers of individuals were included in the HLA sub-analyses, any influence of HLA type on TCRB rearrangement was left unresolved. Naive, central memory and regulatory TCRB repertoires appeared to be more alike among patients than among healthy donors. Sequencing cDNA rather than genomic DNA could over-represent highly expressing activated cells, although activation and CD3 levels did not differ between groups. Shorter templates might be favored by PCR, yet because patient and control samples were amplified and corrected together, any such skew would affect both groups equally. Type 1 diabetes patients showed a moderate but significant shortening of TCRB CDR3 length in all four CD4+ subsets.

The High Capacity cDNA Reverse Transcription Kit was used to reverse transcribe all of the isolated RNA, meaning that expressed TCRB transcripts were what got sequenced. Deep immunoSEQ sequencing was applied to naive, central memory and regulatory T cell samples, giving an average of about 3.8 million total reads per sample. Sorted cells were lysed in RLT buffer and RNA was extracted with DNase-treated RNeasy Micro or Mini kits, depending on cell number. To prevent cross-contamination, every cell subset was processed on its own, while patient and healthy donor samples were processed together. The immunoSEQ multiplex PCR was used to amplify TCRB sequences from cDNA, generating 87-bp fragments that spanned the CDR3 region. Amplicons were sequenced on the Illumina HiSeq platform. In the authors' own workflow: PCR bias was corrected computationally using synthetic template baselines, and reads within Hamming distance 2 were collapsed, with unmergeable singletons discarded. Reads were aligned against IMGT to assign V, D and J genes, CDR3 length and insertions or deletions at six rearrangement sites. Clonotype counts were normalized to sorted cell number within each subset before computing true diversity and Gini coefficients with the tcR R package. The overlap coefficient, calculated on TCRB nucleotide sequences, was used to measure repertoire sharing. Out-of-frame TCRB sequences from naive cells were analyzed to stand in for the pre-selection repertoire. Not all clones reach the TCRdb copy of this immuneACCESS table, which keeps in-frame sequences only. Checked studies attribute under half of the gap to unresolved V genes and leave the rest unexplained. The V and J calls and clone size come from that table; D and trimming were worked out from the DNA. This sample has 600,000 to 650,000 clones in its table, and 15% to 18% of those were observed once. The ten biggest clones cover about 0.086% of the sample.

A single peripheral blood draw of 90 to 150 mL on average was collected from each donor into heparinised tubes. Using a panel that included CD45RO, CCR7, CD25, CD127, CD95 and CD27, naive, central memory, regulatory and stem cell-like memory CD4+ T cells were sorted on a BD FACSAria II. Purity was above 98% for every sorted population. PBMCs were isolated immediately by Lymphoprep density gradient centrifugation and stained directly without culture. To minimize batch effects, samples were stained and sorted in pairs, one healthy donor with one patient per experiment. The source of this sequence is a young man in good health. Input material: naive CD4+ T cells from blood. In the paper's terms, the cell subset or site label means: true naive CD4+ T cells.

The CDR3 protein is CASSARVPGSGELFF. The DNA sequence reads TGTGCCAGCAGCGCCCGGGTCCCAGGGAGCGGGGAGCTGTTTTTT. The rearranged segments are TRBV2 and TRBJ2-2; the D region may be TRBD1 or TRBD2, each matching 5 bases equally. The CDR3 has 15 amino acids, counting the end cysteine and phenylalanine. CDR3 DNA only is kept here, 45 bases in frame from base 1. The trim is 6 bases for V and 7 bases for J, with a gap of 18 bases between the germline ends. For CDR1 and CDR2, the germline V gene lists SNHLY and FYNNEI. Extended through the reference TRBV2 and TRBJ2-2 proteins, this CDR3 yields the full variable domain: EPEVTQTPSHQVTQMGQEVILRCVPISNHLYFYWYRQILGQKVEFLVSFYNNEISEKSEIFDDQFSVERPDGSNFTLKIRSTKLEDSAMYFCASSARVPGSGELFFGEGSRLTVL.